This T cell receptor beta chain was profiled in a study of T cells after yellow fever vaccination. Points from the study as a whole: Across the CD4 and CD8 compartments, a small share of clonotypes was present in both.

CDR1 and CDR2 from the germline V gene are SGHTA and FQGNSA. The CDR3 has 13 residues. Turning to this clonotype: Its target is unknown. One junction end does not reproduce the germline sequence, and a read error may be involved.

It was through 5'RACE template switching that TCR cDNA was made, with a universal primer site and UMIs added. TCRdb used MiXCR to reprocess the 5' RACE reads, holding one entry per CDR3 protein. Of approximately 600,000 distinct CDR3 sequences detected, 9% to 15% appear once; the ten largest clones hold under 15%. This clonotype was sampled from a man aged 30-40 years who received the YFV17D yellow fever vaccine. The V gene is TRBV7-2, the J gene TRBJ2-7; TRBD2 matches 8 bases. The sequencing here drew on PBMCs, taken on the day of the yellow fever booster vaccination. CDR3 in amino acids: CASRDSTGTRASF. The CDR3 bases are TGTGCCAGCAGAGATTCAACCGGGACTAGGGCTTCTTTC.